This entry lists 12 T cell receptor beta chains sequenced from one sample in a study of naive and memory T cell subsets. The beta constant-region primer was an equimolar mix of two oligonucleotides covering TRBC1 and TRBC2. Nested alpha and beta constant-region primers with the SP2 primer drove four PCR rounds on ligated cDNA. TCRdb analysed the UMI-ligation and nested PCR reads with MiXCR anew, one entry per CDR3 protein. The sample holds tens of thousands of distinct CDR3 sequences; 9% are singletons and the top ten take approximately 1.1%. The sequencing input was naive CD8+ T cells from blood. These receptors were collected from a human donor in good health.

The chain employs TRBV7-8 and TRBJ2-3; 8 positions match TRBD2. CDR1 is SGHVS and CDR2 is FQNEAQ in the germline V gene. V was clipped by 5 bases and J by 0 bases; unmatched bases: 7. This CDR3 is built from 16 residues. The CDR3 protein is CASSAELAASTDTQYF. The CDR3 nucleotides read TGTGCCAGCAGCGCGGAACTAGCGGCTAGCACAGATACGCAGTATTTT. The entire variable domain, with the rest obtained from reference TRBV7-8 and TRBJ2-3, is as follows: GAGVSQSPRYKVAKRGQDVALRCDPISGHVSLFWYQQALGQGPEFLTYFQNEAQLDKSGLPSDRFFAERPEGSVSTLKIQRTQQEDSAVYLCASSAELAASTDTQYFGPGTRLTVL.

There are a few counts of this clonotype. The chain couples TRBV7-9 to TRBJ2-3; D may be TRBD1 (6 bases). The CDR3 length is 17 residues. Trimming stripped 0 bases from V and 1 base from J, with 14 bases between. Germline loops: CDR1 SEHNR, CDR2 FQNEAQ (reference sequence). The CDR3 sequence is CASSLATGSLGTDTQYF. CDR3 in DNA: TGTGCCAGCAGCTTAGCTACAGGGTCTCTCGGCACAGATACGCAGTATTTT.

The chain joins TRBV4-1 to TRBJ2-7; 13 bases map to TRBD2. CDR3 size: 15 residues. Trimming removed 0 bases from V and 7 bases from J; junction bases left unmatched: 3. CDR1 is MGHRA and CDR2 is YSYEKL in the germline V gene. CDR3 in DNA: TGCGCCAGCAGCCAAGATGGACTAGCGGGAGCTGAGCAGTACTTC. This sequence encodes CASSQDGLAGAEQYF.

This clonotype occurred a few times. The chain links TRBV10-3 to TRBJ2-7; D is unresolved. Germline CDR1 and CDR2: ENHRY and SYGVKD. V was pared by 6 bases and J by 0 bases, with 12 bases between. The CDR3 extends over 14 amino acids. The CDR3 region is CAIRDPGHSYEQYF. In DNA, the CDR3 is TGTGCCATCAGAGATCCGGGCCACTCCTACGAGCAGTACTTC.

There are many counts of this clonotype. The chain combines TRBV14 with TRBJ2-5; D is unresolved. This CDR3 has 14 residues. CDR1 and CDR2 from the germline V gene are SGHDN and FVKESK. Trimming left V 3 bases short and J 1 base short, with 9 bases between. This CDR3 reads CASSHRAAQETQYF. CDR3 DNA: TGTGCCAGCAGCCACCGGGCAGCCCAAGAGACCCAGTACTTC.

This clonotype was observed at least ten times. The chain uses TRBV29-1 and TRBJ2-7, with TRBD2 matching 7 bases. From germline, CDR1 is SQVTM and CDR2 ANQGSEA. This CDR3 has 13 residues. J was trimmed by 2 bases and V by 4 bases; bases with no gene match: 5. The CDR3, as DNA: TGCAGCGTTGCAGGGACTAATCCCTACGAGCAGTACTTC. Its protein product is CSVAGTNPYEQYF.

In its sample, this clonotype was seen many times. This rearrangement joins TRBV20-1 to TRBJ1-5, with D possibly being TRBD1 (5 bases). The CDR3 spans 17 residues. CDR1 and CDR2 from the germline V gene are DFQATT and SNEGSKA (reference sequence). The V end was cut by 4 bases, the J end by 0 bases, with 19 bases between. CDR3 loop: CSATGTEGPYSNQPQHF. DNA for the CDR3: TGCAGTGCTACCGGGACGGAGGGGCCTTATAGCAATCAGCCCCAGCATTTT.

This clonotype appeared many times. The chain employs TRBV27 and TRBJ1-1; a possible D gene is TRBD1 (5 bases). The CDR3 contains 13 residues. Germline V lookup: CDR1 MNHEY, CDR2 SMNVEV (reference sequence). V was clipped by 6 bases and J by 4 bases, with 12 bases between them. As DNA, the CDR3 is TGTGCCAGCAGCCTGGGGGGTACCACTGAAGCTTTCTTT. Translation: CASSLGGTTEAFF.

There are many counts of this clonotype. The V gene is TRBV12-3 or TRBV12-4, the J gene TRBJ1-5, with 7 bases that match TRBD1. The length of the CDR3 is 15 residues. With 1 base clipped from V and 9 bases from J, the junction kept 9 bases outside the gene matches. This chain's CDR3 is CASSLGYEGARPQHF. Here the CDR3 DNA reads TGTGCCAGCAGTTTAGGTTATGAGGGGGCTAGGCCCCAGCATTTT.

This clonotype was picked up many times. The chain links TRBV27 to TRBJ2-5; possibly TRBD2 for D (6 bases). Germline lookup yields CDR1 MNHEY and CDR2 SMNVEV (reference sequence). V was pared by 8 bases and J by 2 bases, with 15 bases between. The CDR3 has 14 amino acids. The CDR3 nucleotides are TGTGCCAGCGGTGGCGGGGTTCGGCAAGAGACCCAGTACTTC. This codes for CASGGGVRQETQYF.

The chain combines TRBV2 with TRBJ2-7; no clear D gene. The CDR3 contains 12 residues. The V and J ends lost 4 bases and 3 bases respectively, with 7 bases between them. Per the germline V gene, CDR1 is SNHLY and CDR2 is FYNNEI. The CDR3 reads CASSGGYYEQYF. The CDR3 region has the DNA TGTGCCAGCAGTGGTGGGTACTACGAGCAGTACTTC.

This clonotype was seen repeatedly, ten times or more. This chain joins TRBV7-9 and TRBJ1-3; D is undetermined. Germline V lookup: CDR1 SEHNR, CDR2 FQNEAQ (reference sequence). CDR3 size: 15 residues. The ends were cut back, 1 base at V and 2 bases at J, with 9 bases in the middle. The CDR3 loop is CASSLVSSAGNTIYF. Written as DNA, the CDR3 is TGTGCCAGCAGCTTAGTCTCTAGTGCTGGAAACACCATATATTTT.